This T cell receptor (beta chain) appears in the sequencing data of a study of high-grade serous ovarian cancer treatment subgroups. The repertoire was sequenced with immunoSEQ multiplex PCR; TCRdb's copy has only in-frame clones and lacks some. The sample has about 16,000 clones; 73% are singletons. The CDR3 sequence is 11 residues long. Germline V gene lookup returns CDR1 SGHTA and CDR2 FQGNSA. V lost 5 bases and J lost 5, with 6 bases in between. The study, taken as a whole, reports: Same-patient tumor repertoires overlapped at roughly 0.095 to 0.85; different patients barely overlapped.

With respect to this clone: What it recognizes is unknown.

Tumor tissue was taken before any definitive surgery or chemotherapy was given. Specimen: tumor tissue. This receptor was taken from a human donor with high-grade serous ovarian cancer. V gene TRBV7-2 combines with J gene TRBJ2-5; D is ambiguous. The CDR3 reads CASSPKETQYF. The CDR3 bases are TGTGCCAGCAGCCCAAAGGAGACCCAGTACTTC.